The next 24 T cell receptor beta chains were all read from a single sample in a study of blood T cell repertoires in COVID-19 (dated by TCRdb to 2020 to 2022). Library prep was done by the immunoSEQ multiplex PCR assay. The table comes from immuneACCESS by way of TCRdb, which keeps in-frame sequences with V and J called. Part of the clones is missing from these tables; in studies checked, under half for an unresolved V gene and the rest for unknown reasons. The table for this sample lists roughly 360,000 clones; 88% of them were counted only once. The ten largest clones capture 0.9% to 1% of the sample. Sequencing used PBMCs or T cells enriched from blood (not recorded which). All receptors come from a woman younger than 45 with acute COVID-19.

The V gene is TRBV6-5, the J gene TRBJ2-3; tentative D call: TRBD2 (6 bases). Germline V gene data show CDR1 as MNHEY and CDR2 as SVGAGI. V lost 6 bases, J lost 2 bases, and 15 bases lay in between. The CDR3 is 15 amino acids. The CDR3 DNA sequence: TGTGCCAGCAGCCGCGGGGACTCTTACACAGATACGCAGTATTTT. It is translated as CASSRGDSYTDTQYF.

The CDR3 region is CASSLALAGRNTEAFF. CDR3 nucleotides: TGCGCCAGCAGCTTGGCCTTGGCTGGGAGGAACACTGAAGCTTTCTTT. V gene TRBV5-1 combines with J gene TRBJ1-1, with no clear D. The V and J ends lost 0 bases and 1 base respectively, with 13 bases between them. The CDR3 contains 16 residues. In germline, CDR1 is SGHRS, CDR2 YFSETQ.

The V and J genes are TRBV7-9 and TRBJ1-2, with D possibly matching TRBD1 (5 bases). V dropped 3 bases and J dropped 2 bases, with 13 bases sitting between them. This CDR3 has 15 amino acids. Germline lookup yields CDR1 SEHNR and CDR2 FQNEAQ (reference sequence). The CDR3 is CASSFPGGGNYGYTF. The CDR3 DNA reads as TGTGCCAGCAGCTTCCCAGGCGGGGGGAACTATGGCTACACCTTC.

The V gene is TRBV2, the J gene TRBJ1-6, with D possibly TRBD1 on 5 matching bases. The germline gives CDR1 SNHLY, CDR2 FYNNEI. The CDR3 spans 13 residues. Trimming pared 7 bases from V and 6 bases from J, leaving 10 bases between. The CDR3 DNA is TGTGCCAGCACGACAGAACTTAATTCACCCCTCCACTTT. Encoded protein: CASTTELNSPLHF.

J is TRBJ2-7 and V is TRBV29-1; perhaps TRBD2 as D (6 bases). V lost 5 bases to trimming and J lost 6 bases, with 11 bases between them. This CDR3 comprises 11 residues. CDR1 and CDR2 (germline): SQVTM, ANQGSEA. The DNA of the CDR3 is TGCAGCGTTAGACTAGTGGGCGAGCAGTACTTC. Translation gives CSVRLVGEQYF.

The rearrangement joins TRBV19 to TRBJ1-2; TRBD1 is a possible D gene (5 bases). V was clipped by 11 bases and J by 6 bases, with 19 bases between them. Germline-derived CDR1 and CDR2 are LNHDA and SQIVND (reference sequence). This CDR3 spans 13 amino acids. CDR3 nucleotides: TGTGCCTCACTTCAACGGGGGGGTCATGGCTACACCTTC. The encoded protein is CASLQRGGHGYTF.

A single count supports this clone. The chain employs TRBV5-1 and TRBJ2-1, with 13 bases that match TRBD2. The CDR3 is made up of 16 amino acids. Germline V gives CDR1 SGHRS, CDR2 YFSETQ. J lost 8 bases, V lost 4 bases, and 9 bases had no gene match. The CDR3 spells CASSALAGGPGDEQFF. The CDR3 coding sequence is TGCGCCAGCAGCGCACTAGCGGGGGGGCCGGGCGATGAGCAGTTCTTC.

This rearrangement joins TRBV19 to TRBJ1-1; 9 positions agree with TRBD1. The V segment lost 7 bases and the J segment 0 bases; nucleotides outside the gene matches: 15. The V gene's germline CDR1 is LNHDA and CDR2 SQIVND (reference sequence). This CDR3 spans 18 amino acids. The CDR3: CASTPGPGQGGLNTEAFF. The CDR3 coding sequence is TGTGCCAGTACCCCAGGTCCGGGACAGGGTGGTCTGAACACTGAAGCTTTCTTT.

In nucleotides, the CDR3 is TGTGCCTGGAGTAAGGAGGGCGGGTCCTACGAGCAGTACTTC. Protein sequence: CAWSKEGGSYEQYF. The chain recombines TRBV30 with TRBJ2-7; D possibly corresponds to TRBD2 (6 bases). With 2 bases removed from V and 1 base from J, the gap between germline ends came to 12 bases. This CDR3 is built from 14 residues. Germline V gives CDR1 GTSNPN, CDR2 SVGIG (reference sequence).

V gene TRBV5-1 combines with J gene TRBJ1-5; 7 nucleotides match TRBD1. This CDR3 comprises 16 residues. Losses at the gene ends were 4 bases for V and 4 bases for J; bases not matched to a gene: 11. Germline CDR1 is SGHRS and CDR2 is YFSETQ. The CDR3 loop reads CASSLTGDSLNQPQHF. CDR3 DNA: TGCGCCAGCAGCCTAACTGGGGACAGTCTTAATCAGCCCCAGCATTTT.

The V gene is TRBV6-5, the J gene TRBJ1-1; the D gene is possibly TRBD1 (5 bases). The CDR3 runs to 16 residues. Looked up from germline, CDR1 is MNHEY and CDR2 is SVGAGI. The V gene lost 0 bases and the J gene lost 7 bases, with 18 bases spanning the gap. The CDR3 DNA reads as TGTGCCAGCAGTTACTCATCGTCAGGGAAAGCAGGTGAAGCTTTCTTT. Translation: CASSYSSSGKAGEAFF.

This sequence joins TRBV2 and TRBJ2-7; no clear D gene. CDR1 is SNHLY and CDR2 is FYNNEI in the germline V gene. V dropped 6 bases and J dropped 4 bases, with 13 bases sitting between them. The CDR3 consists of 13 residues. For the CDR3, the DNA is TGTGCCAGCAGCAATCTGCGTGGTTACGAGCAGTACTTC. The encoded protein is CASSNLRGYEQYF.

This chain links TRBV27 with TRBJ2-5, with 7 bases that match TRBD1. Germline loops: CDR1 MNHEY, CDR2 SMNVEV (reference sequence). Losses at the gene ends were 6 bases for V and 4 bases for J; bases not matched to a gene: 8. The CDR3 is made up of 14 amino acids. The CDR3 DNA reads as TGTGCCAGCAGACCCGACAGGGCGATAGAGACCCAGTACTTC. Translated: CASRPDRAIETQYF.

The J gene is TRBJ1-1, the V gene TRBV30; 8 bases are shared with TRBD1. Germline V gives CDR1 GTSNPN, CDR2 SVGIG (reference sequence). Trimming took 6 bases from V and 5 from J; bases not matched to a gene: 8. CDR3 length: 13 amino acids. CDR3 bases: TGTGCCTGCCACCAGGGGGCGGGAACTGAAGCTTTCTTT. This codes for CACHQGAGTEAFF.

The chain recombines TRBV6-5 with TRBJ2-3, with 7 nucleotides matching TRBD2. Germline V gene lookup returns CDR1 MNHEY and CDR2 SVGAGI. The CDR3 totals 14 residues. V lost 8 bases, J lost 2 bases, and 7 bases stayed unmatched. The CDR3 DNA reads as TGTGCCAGCGGGAGCGGGGATGACACAGATACGCAGTATTTT. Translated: CASGSGDDTDTQYF.

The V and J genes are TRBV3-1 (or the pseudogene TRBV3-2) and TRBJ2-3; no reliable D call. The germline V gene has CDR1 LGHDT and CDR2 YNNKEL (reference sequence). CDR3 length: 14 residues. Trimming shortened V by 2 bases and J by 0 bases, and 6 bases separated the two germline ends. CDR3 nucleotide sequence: TGTGCCAGCAGCCAACCTACTAGCACAGATACGCAGTATTTT. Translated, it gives CASSQPTSTDTQYF.

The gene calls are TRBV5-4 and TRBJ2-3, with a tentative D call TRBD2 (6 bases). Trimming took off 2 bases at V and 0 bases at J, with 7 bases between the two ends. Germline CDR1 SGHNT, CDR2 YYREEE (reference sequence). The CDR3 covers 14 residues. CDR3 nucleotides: TGTGCCAGCAGCTTTGGGACTAGCACAGATACGCAGTATTTT. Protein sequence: CASSFGTSTDTQYF.

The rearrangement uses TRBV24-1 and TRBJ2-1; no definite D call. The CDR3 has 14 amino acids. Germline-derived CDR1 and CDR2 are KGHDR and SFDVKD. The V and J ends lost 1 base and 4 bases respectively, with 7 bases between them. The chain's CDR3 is CATSDLRGYNEQFF. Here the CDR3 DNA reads TGTGCCACCAGTGATTTACGAGGTTACAATGAGCAGTTCTTC.

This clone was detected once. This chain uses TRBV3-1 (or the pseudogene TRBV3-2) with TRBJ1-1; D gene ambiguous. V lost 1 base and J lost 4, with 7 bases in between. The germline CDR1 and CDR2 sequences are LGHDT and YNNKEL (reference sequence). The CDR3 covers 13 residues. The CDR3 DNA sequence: TGTGCCAGCAGCCAAGTCGGACTCACTGAAGCTTTCTTT. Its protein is CASSQVGLTEAFF.

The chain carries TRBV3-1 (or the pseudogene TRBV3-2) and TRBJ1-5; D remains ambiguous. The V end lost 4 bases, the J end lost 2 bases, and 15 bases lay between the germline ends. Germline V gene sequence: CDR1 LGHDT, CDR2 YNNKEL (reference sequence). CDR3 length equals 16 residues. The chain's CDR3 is CASSPSPQAGNQPQHF. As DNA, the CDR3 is TGTGCCAGCAGCCCGTCCCCCCAAGCGGGCAATCAGCCCCAGCATTTT.

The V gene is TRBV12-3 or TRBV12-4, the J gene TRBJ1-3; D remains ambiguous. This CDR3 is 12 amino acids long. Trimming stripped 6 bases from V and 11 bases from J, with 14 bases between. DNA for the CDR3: TGTGCCAGCAGCCCAATTGGGCAAGCCATATATTTT. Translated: CASSPIGQAIYF.

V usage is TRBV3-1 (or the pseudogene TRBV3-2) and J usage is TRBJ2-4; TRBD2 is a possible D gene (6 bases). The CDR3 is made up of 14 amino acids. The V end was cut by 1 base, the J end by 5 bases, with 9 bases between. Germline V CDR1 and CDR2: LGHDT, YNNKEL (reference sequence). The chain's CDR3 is CASSQAEGENIQYF. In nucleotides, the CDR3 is TGTGCCAGCAGCCAAGCGGAGGGAGAAAACATTCAGTACTTC.

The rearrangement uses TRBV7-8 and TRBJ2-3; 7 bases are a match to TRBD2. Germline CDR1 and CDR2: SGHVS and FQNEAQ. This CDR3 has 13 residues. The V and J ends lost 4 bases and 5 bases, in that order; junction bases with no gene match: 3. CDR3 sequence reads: CASSSTSLDTQYF. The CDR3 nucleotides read TGTGCCAGCAGCTCGACTAGCCTAGATACGCAGTATTTT.

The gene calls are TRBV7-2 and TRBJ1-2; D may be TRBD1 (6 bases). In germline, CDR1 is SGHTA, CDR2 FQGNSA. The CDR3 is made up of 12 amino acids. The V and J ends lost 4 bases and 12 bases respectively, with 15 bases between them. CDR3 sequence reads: CASSSTATGDTF. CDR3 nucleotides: TGTGCCAGCAGCTCGACGGCGACAGGTGACACCTTC.